Listed below are T cell receptor beta chains from one sample, sequenced in a study of T cell responses to AZD1222 COVID-19 vaccine. Produced via immunoSEQ multiplex PCR; TCRdb's table is partial and in-frame only. Here the sample spans about 120,000 clones, 90% to 95% being singletons. Sample: peripheral blood, taken on day 0 of AZD1222 vaccination. The receptor source for this set is an adult in good health. The CDR3 runs from the conserved cysteine through the conserved F or W. D genes are given only for firm matches. Part of the rows lack a size; the others show once, few, many or a class for expanded clones.

D gene	V gene	J gene	clone size	CDR3 protein	CDR3 DNA
-	TRBV9	TRBJ1-5	-	CASSVVPQHF	TGTGCCAGCAGCGTAGTACCCCAGCATTTT
-	TRBV2	TRBJ1-6	-	CASSDLLGALSPLHF	TGTGCCAGCAGTGACTTATTAGGGGCTCTTTCACCCCTCCACTTT
-	TRBV5-6	TRBJ2-5	-	CASSLRRKETQYF	TGTGCCAGCAGCTTGCGACGGAAAGAGACCCAGTACTTC
TRBD1	TRBV6-5	TRBJ1-4	-	CASSYSRQGNEKLFF	TGTGCCAGCAGTTACTCGAGACAGGGGAATGAAAAACTGTTTTTT
-	TRBV11-2	TRBJ1-3	-	CASSSMTSRGNTIYF	TGTGCCAGCAGCTCTATGACCTCACGGGGAAACACCATATATTTT
-	TRBV6-2/TRBV6-3	TRBJ2-5	once	CASSYRRGRETQYF	TGTGCCAGCAGTTACCGCCGCGGGCGAGAGACCCAGTACTTC
TRBD1	TRBV2	TRBJ1-1	-	CASSDLDRVNTEAFF	TGTGCCAGCAGTGACCTGGACAGGGTGAACACTGAAGCTTTCTTT
TRBD1	TRBV6-5	TRBJ1-2	once	CASSYQAGTGNGYTF	TGTGCCAGCAGTTACCAAGCCGGGACAGGGAATGGCTACACCTTC
-	TRBV3-1/TRBV3-2	TRBJ1-5	-	CASSQSGAGNQPQHF	TGTGCCAGCAGCCAATCAGGGGCTGGCAATCAGCCCCAGCATTTT
TRBD1	TRBV2	TRBJ2-1	-	CASSDRASYNEQFF	TGTGCCAGCAGCGACAGGGCCTCGTACAATGAGCAGTTCTTC
-	TRBV30	TRBJ2-5	-	CAWAPPARRHGETQYF	TGTGCCTGGGCCCCTCCGGCTCGGCGGCACGGGGAGACCCAGTACTTC
TRBD1	TRBV7-9	TRBJ1-2	-	CASSSGTAFFHGYTF	TGTGCCAGCAGCTCCGGGACAGCGTTCTTTCATGGCTACACCTTC
-	TRBV20-1	TRBJ1-5	-	CSASGGGNQPQHF	TGCAGTGCTAGTGGAGGGGGGAATCAGCCCCAGCATTTT
-	TRBV6-8	TRBJ1-1	-	CASNNPGAANTEAFF	TGTGCCAGCAATAACCCGGGGGCCGCTAACACTGAAGCTTTCTTT
TRBD1	TRBV2	TRBJ1-5	-	CASSPSGTGFQPQHF	TGTGCCAGCAGTCCTTCCGGGACAGGGTTTCAGCCCCAGCATTTT
TRBD1	TRBV7-2	TRBJ2-1	once	CASSKDRGRYEQFF	TGTGCCAGCAGCAAGGACAGGGGGCGGTATGAGCAGTTCTTC
-	TRBV27	TRBJ1-2	-	CASSLGGAYYGYTF	TGTGCCAGCAGTTTGGGTGGGGCCTACTATGGCTACACCTTC
-	TRBV4-1	TRBJ1-2	-	CASSQPRQGGNYGYTF	TGCGCCAGCAGCCAACCACGGCAGGGAGGTAACTATGGCTACACCTTC
-	TRBV11-2	TRBJ1-1	-	CASSLTRASEAFF	TGTGCCAGCAGCTTAACAAGGGCTTCTGAAGCTTTCTTT
-	TRBV28	TRBJ1-2	-	CASTSQGAGNYGYTF	TGTGCCAGCACATCCCAAGGGGCCGGAAACTATGGCTACACCTTC
TRBD2	TRBV7-3	TRBJ2-2	-	CASRRLALPGELFF	TGTGCCAGCCGCCGACTAGCGCTTCCCGGGGAGCTGTTTTTT
-	TRBV5-4	TRBJ2-2	-	CASSLPTVALGLTNTGELFF	TGTGCCAGCAGCTTGCCGACTGTCGCGCTAGGACTCACGAACACCGGGGAGCTGTTTTTT
-	TRBV5-6	TRBJ1-5	-	CASSSVQSGGPQHF	TGTGCCAGCAGCTCCGTCCAGAGCGGGGGGCCCCAGCATTTT
-	TRBV6-2/TRBV6-3	TRBJ1-5	-	CASSFEGHQPQHF	TGTGCCAGCAGTTTCGAGGGACATCAGCCCCAGCATTTT
-	TRBV6-2/TRBV6-3	TRBJ1-5	-	CASSRQNSNQPQHF	TGTGCCAGCAGTCGACAAAATAGCAATCAGCCCCAGCATTTT
-	TRBV6-5	TRBJ2-5	few	CASSQTGTPKETQYF	TGTGCCAGCAGTCAAACCGGGACTCCGAAAGAGACCCAGTACTTC
-	TRBV6-2/TRBV6-3	TRBJ2-7	-	CASSLGRGYEQYF	TGTGCCAGCAGTTTGGGGCGAGGGTACGAGCAGTACTTC
-	TRBV5-1	TRBJ1-6	-	CASSLAITAFGSPLHF	TGCGCCAGCAGCTTGGCCATAACAGCCTTTGGTTCACCCCTCCACTTT
TRBD1	TRBV7-2	TRBJ2-1	-	CASSSQGNEQFF	TGTGCCAGCAGCTCACAGGGGAATGAGCAGTTCTTC
-	TRBV4-1	TRBJ1-1	-	CASSPVGGEGTEAFF	TGCGCCAGCAGCCCCGTCGGGGGGGAGGGCACTGAAGCTTTCTTT
TRBD1	TRBV7-9	TRBJ2-7	-	CASSLSARQGGSSYEQYF	TGTGCCAGCAGCTTATCAGCGAGACAGGGGGGAAGCTCCTACGAGCAGTACTTC
TRBD1	TRBV6-1	TRBJ2-7	once	CASSELAGGRYEQYF	TGTGCCAGCAGTGAGCTGGCAGGGGGCCGGTACGAGCAGTACTTC
-	TRBV18	TRBJ1-1	-	CASSVNGGTEAFF	TGTGCCAGCTCTGTAAACGGGGGCACTGAAGCTTTCTTT
TRBD1	TRBV11-1	TRBJ1-2	-	CASSLLRGPYGYTF	TGTGCCAGCAGCTTGCTCAGGGGGCCCTATGGCTACACCTTC
TRBD1	TRBV12-3/TRBV12-4	TRBJ2-7	-	CASSRQGWEQYF	TGTGCCAGCAGTCGACAGGGCTGGGAGCAGTACTTC
-	TRBV7-2	TRBJ1-3	once	CASSSERNTIYF	TGTGCCAGCAGCTCGGAAAGAAACACCATATATTTT
TRBD2	TRBV19	TRBJ2-4	-	CASRLAGLAKNIQYF	TGTGCCAGTAGACTAGCGGGATTAGCCAAAAACATTCAGTACTTC
TRBD1	TRBV5-1	TRBJ1-1	-	CASSLDRGRTEAFF	TGCGCCAGCAGCCTGGACAGGGGGAGGACTGAAGCTTTCTTT
-	TRBV5-1	TRBJ1-2	-	CASSPASAGNYGYTF	TGCGCCAGCAGCCCGGCCTCAGCGGGAAACTATGGCTACACCTTC
-	TRBV30	TRBJ1-5	-	CAWRQGNQPQHF	TGTGCCTGGAGACAGGGCAATCAGCCCCAGCATTTT
TRBD1	TRBV5-5	TRBJ2-7	-	CASSPSGAGGARSYEQYF	TGTGCCAGCAGCCCCTCGGGTGCAGGGGGCGCACGGTCCTACGAGCAGTACTTC
-	TRBV7-2	TRBJ2-4	-	CASSFPGATTQNIQYF	TGTGCCAGCAGCTTTCCGGGGGCGACAACCCAAAACATTCAGTACTTC
TRBD1	TRBV5-1	TRBJ1-1	once	CASSGGTGGTEAFF	TGCGCCAGCAGCGGCGGGACAGGGGGCACTGAAGCTTTCTTT
TRBD1	TRBV29-1	TRBJ2-3	-	CSVGRTGGRGDTQYF	TGCAGCGTTGGAAGGACAGGGGGCAGGGGAGATACGCAGTATTTT
-	TRBV11-2	TRBJ1-1	-	CASSLVGGRAFF	TGTGCCAGCAGCTTAGTAGGGGGGCGGGCTTTCTTT
-	TRBV29-1	TRBJ1-1	-	CSVEDRRGLGNTEAFF	TGCAGCGTTGAAGACCGCAGGGGATTGGGTAACACTGAAGCTTTCTTT
-	TRBV4-3	TRBJ2-3	-	CASSQDQVTADTQYF	TGCGCCAGCAGCCAAGACCAAGTTACCGCAGATACGCAGTATTTT
TRBD1	TRBV10-3	TRBJ2-2	-	CAISDGQGAGELFF	TGTGCCATCAGTGATGGGCAGGGGGCCGGGGAGCTGTTTTTT
-	TRBV19	TRBJ1-2	-	CASSAVYGYTF	TGTGCCAGTAGTGCGGTGTATGGCTACACCTTC
TRBD1	TRBV4-2	TRBJ1-1	-	CASSQPPRTGPIAFF	TGTGCCAGCAGCCAGCCCCCTCGGACAGGCCCAATAGCTTTCTTT